This T cell receptor beta chain was identified in a study of T cell responses to AZD1222 COVID-19 vaccine. Study-wide results and caveats: Two doses of AZD1222 preceded a rise in Spike-specific TCR breadth and depth. At baseline, seropositivity was found in only a handful of AZD1222 recipients. Repertoires were obtained only post-peak T cell response. Nearly half of spike-specific TCRs reportedly target unmutated variant regions.

The CDR3 has 19 amino acids. Notes on this clone: Its antigen is not identified.

The table came from immunoSEQ multiplex PCR; TCRdb's copy has only in-frame clones and leaves some out. This sample carries about 170,000 clones, around nine tenths of them seen once, and the ten largest clones take 1.6%. The clonotype comes from an adult in good health. The chain combines TRBV21-1 with TRBJ1-3. TRBV21-1 is a listed pseudogene. The sequencing used peripheral blood, collected on day 0 of AZD1222 vaccination. CDR3 region: CASSPKFPTYPTSGNTIYF. The CDR3 DNA reads TGTGCCAGCAGCCCCAAGTTCCCGACCTATCCGACGTCGGGAAACACCATATATTTT.